The 13 T cell receptor beta chains below come from one sample, sequenced in a study of blood T cell repertoires in COVID-19. The data were produced by immunoSEQ multiplex PCR, yet TCRdb's version contains in-frame clones alone and is incomplete. The sample has some 530,000 clones, less than 90% seen once. The sequencing sample was made of PBMCs or T cells enriched from blood (not recorded which). These receptors were obtained from a woman aged 55-75 years who had recovered from COVID-19.

The rearrangement uses TRBV6-1 and TRBJ1-5; D ambiguous. Germline CDR1 MNHNS, CDR2 SASEGT. V was clipped by 0 bases and J by 4 bases, with 16 bases between them. The CDR3 extends over 17 amino acids. The chain's CDR3 is CASSEARTPSYNQPQHF. The CDR3 bases are TGTGCCAGCAGTGAAGCAAGGACTCCCTCGTATAATCAGCCCCAGCATTTT.

The chain carries TRBV2 and TRBJ2-3; 8 nucleotides agree with TRBD2. V shed 8 bases and J 1 base; nucleotides not matched to a gene: 5. The CDR3 extends over 14 amino acids. Germline-derived CDR1 and CDR2 are SNHLY and FYNNEI. As DNA, the CDR3 is TGTGCCAGCGGGGCGGGGGGAGGCACAGATACGCAGTATTTT. Translated, it gives CASGAGGGTDTQYF.

This chain links TRBV2 with TRBJ1-2, with D hard to call. The V and J ends lost 8 bases and 0 bases respectively, with 10 bases between them. The CDR3 length is 13 residues. Germline CDR1 is SNHLY and CDR2 is FYNNEI. CDR3 DNA: TGTGCCAGCCGTACGGGAGCTAACTATGGCTACACCTTC. This translates into CASRTGANYGYTF.

This sequence joins TRBV28 and TRBJ1-5; 7 bases agree with TRBD1. J gave up 4 bases and V 6 bases, and 6 bases lay outside the gene matches. Germline V lookup: CDR1 MDHEN, CDR2 SYDVKM. The CDR3 is made up of 14 amino acids. As DNA, the CDR3 is TGTGCCAGCAGGTGGGACAGCCCTAATCAGCCCCAGCATTTT. Its protein is CASRWDSPNQPQHF.

The rearrangement uses TRBV5-1 and TRBJ2-1, with 10 bases lining up with TRBD2. CDR1 and CDR2 (germline): SGHRS, YFSETQ. V lost 4 bases and J lost 6; bases outside the gene matches: 10. The CDR3 contains 16 residues. The CDR3 DNA reads TGCGCCAGCAGCCGGCTTGCTAGCGGGGGAGGCAATGAGCAGTTCTTC. The encoded protein is CASSRLASGGGNEQFF.

This chain joins TRBV15 and TRBJ2-7, with 10 bases fitting TRBD1. This CDR3 comprises 16 residues. Trimming took 0 bases from V and 3 from J; bases not matched to a gene: 5. CDR1 is LNHNV and CDR2 is YYDKDF in the germline V gene (reference sequence). The CDR3 nucleotides read TGTGCCACCAGCAGAGATGGGACAGGGGTTGGCTACGAGCAGTACGTC. Encoded protein: CATSRDGTGVGYEQYV.

The rearrangement joins TRBV19 to TRBJ2-2, with D perhaps TRBD2 (5 bases). The CDR3 is made up of 13 amino acids. V was cut by 2 bases and J by 5 bases, with 6 bases left in between. From germline, CDR1 is LNHDA and CDR2 SQIVND (reference sequence). This CDR3 is CASSIWETGELFF. The CDR3 nucleotides are TGTGCCAGTAGTATATGGGAGACCGGGGAGCTGTTTTTT.

V gene TRBV9 combines with J gene TRBJ1-2, with D possibly TRBD1 on 6 matching bases. V lost 1 base and J 4 bases, leaving 11 bases between the germline ends. The germline V gene has CDR1 SGDLS and CDR2 YYNGEE. There are 14 residues in the CDR3. CDR3 nucleotides: TGTGCCAGCAGCGTATCAGGGGCTTCCTATGGCTACACCTTC. Protein product: CASSVSGASYGYTF. Using reference TRBV9 and TRBJ1-2 for the parts outside the CDR3, the full variable domain is DSGVTQTPKHLITATGQRVTLRCSPRSGDLSVYWYQQSLDQGLQFLIQYYNGEERAKGNILERFSAQQFPDLHSELNLSSLELGDSALYFCASSVSGASYGYTFGSGTRLTVV.

This chain uses TRBV25-1 with TRBJ1-1, with 9 positions matching TRBD1. The CDR3 extends over 16 amino acids. V lost 1 base to trimming and J lost 4 bases; unmatched junction nucleotides: 7. Germline V gene lookup returns CDR1 MGHDK and CDR2 SYGVNS. The DNA for the CDR3 is TGTGCCAGCAGTGAATTGGACAGGGGAGGGAGCACTGAAGCTTTCTTT. The encoded protein is CASSELDRGGSTEAFF.

The rearrangement uses TRBV10-2 and TRBJ1-4; tentative D call: TRBD1 (5 bases). Per the germline V gene, CDR1 is WSHSY and CDR2 is SAAADI. The V gene lost 0 bases and the J gene lost 7 bases, with 9 bases spanning the gap. This CDR3 comprises 14 residues. The CDR3: CASSESGLSEKLFF. CDR3 nucleotides: TGCGCCAGCAGTGAGTCGGGGCTTAGTGAAAAACTGTTTTTT.

This sequence joins TRBV10-3 and TRBJ1-1; no firm D call. The germline gives CDR1 ENHRY, CDR2 SYGVKD. This CDR3 contains 16 residues. V was cut by 3 bases and J by 1 base, with 15 bases left in between. This CDR3 is CAISDISESGNTEAFF. In DNA, the CDR3 is TGTGCCATCAGTGACATTTCGGAATCGGGGAACACTGAAGCTTTCTTT.

The rearrangement links TRBV10-1 to TRBJ1-5; maybe TRBD1 (6 bases). Germline V CDR1 and CDR2: WNHNN, SYGVQD (reference sequence). The CDR3 is made up of 14 amino acids. V dropped 3 bases and J dropped 5 bases, with 11 bases sitting between them. The CDR3 sequence is CASSDRTAYQPQHF. In DNA, the CDR3 is TGCGCCAGCAGTGACCGGACAGCGTATCAGCCCCAGCATTTT.

V usage is TRBV5-8 and J usage is TRBJ2-1, with 11 positions matching TRBD2. With V trimmed by 4 bases and J by 6 bases, 9 bases remained unmatched. Germline CDR1 SGHTS, CDR2 YDEGEE. This CDR3 is 16 amino acids long. The CDR3 loop reads CASSRDPLAGGNEQFF. The CDR3 DNA reads TGTGCCAGCAGCCGCGACCCTCTAGCGGGGGGCAATGAGCAGTTCTTC.